This T cell receptor beta chain was identified in a study of regulatory T cells in long-lasting Graves disease. The ends were cut back, 10 bases at V and 9 bases at J, with 16 bases in the middle. Germline-derived CDR1 and CDR2 are MNHEY and SMNVEV (reference sequence). The CDR3 sequence is 11 residues long. The time point here: persistent/refractory GD, antithyroid drugs over 5 years with positive TRAb. Following extraction of RNA from PBMCs, that RNA was used to make the TCR library. Building of the TCR beta libraries involved iRepertoire HTBI primers and Arm-PCR of CDR3 regions. Each CDR3 protein is one row after TCRdb ran MiXCR on the multiplex PCR reads. The data show some 300,000 distinct CDR3 sequences, 22% seen once.

The chain carries TRBV27 and TRBJ2-7; D is perhaps TRBD1 (6 bases). This sequence was found in a female donor with Graves disease. Here the sequenced sample was peripheral blood mononuclear cells (PBMCs), taken when the disease was refractory, from a patient treated with antithyroid drugs. CDR3 in DNA: TGTGCCATCGCAGGGGACCGCGGGCAGTACTTC. As protein: CAIAGDRGQYF.